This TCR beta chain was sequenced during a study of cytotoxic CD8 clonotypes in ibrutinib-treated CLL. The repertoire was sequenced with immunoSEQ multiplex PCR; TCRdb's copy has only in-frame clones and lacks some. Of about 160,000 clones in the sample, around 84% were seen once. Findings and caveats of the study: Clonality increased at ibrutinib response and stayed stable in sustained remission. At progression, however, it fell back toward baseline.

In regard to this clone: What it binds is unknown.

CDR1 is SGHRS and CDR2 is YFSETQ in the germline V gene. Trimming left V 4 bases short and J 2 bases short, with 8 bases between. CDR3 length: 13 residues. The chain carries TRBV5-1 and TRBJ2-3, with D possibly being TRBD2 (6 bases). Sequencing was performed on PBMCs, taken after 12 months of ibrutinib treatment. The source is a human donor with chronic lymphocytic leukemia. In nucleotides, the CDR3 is TGCGCCAGCAGCGGCGGGACCACAGATACGCAGTATTTT. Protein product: CASSGGTTDTQYF.